This entry lists 21 T cell receptor beta chains sequenced from one sample in a study of beta chain features in type 1 diabetes. Expressed TCRB transcripts were sequenced because the isolated RNA had all been reverse transcribed beforehand. Sequenced by immunoSEQ multiplex PCR; TCRdb stores in-frame clones only, minus some. The table includes 360,000 or so clones, around a fifth detected once. The specimen sequenced was naive CD4+ T cells from blood. The receptors here all came from a woman between 18 and 29 years old in good health.

This clone was counted a few times. The gene calls are TRBV7-9 and TRBJ2-3, with a tentative D call TRBD1 (6 bases). The CDR3 consists of 14 residues. The V gene's germline CDR1 is SEHNR and CDR2 FQNEAQ (reference sequence). Trimming pared 2 bases from V and 5 bases from J, leaving 11 bases between. CDR3 sequence (DNA): TGTGCCAGCAGCTTATACCAGGGGTTAGATACGCAGTATTTT. Its protein product is CASSLYQGLDTQYF.

The chain carries TRBV2 and TRBJ1-4, with no clear D. Germline values: CDR1 SNHLY, CDR2 FYNNEI. V was shortened by 4 bases and J by 7 bases, with 13 bases between the two germline ends. This CDR3 is 14 amino acids long. CDR3 residues: CASSARGRVEKLFF. In DNA form, the CDR3 reads TGTGCCAGCAGTGCTCGGGGAAGGGTTGAAAAACTGTTTTTT.

There are a few counts of this clone. This sequence joins TRBV2 and TRBJ2-7, with 9 nucleotides matching TRBD1. The CDR3 contains 15 residues. Germline CDR1 and CDR2: SNHLY and FYNNEI. Unmatched junction bases numbered 8, after V lost 5 bases and J lost 3 bases. The CDR3 is CASSPGTGRLYEQYF. The CDR3 DNA reads as TGTGCCAGCAGTCCCGGGACAGGGAGGCTCTACGAGCAGTACTTC.

This clone was seen more than once but under ten times. This chain links TRBV28 with TRBJ1-6, with 7 bases identical to TRBD1. CDR1 and CDR2 from the germline V gene are MDHEN and SYDVKM. The CDR3 has 15 amino acids. The V and J ends lost 5 bases and 9 bases, in that order; junction bases with no gene match: 10. CDR3 sequence: CASSLGGQSSSPLHF. The CDR3 nucleotides are TGTGCCAGCAGTCTAGGGGGACAGAGCAGTTCACCCCTCCACTTT. The full variable domain, rest sourced from reference TRBV28 and TRBJ1-6, is DVKVTQSSRYLVKRTGEKVFLECVQDMDHENMFWYRQDPGLGLRLIYFSYDVKMKEKGDIPEGYSVSREKKERFSLILESASTNQTSMYLCASSLGGQSSSPLHFGNGTRLTVT.

The rearrangement joins TRBV30 to TRBJ2-6, with D possibly matching TRBD1 (5 bases). V was shortened by 4 bases and J by 4 bases, with 11 bases between the two germline ends. The V gene's germline CDR1 is GTSNPN and CDR2 SVGIG (reference sequence). This CDR3 region has 14 residues. The CDR3 is CAWNDSPGANVLTF. The CDR3 bases are TGTGCCTGGAACGACAGTCCCGGGGCCAACGTCCTGACTTTC.

The chain joins TRBV5-1 to TRBJ2-3, with 14 bases fitting TRBD2. The germline CDR1 and CDR2 sequences are SGHRS and YFSETQ. Trimming at V came to 5 bases and at J to 2 bases, leaving 7 bases not matched to a gene. This CDR3 comprises 17 residues. This CDR3 reads CASSSGLAGGPTDTQYF. The CDR3 DNA reads TGCGCCAGCAGTTCCGGACTAGCGGGGGGCCCCACAGATACGCAGTATTTT.

This clone was seen more than once but under ten times. The V gene is TRBV5-1, the J gene TRBJ2-1; 12 bases are a match to TRBD2. Germline V gene data show CDR1 as SGHRS and CDR2 as YFSETQ. V shed 5 bases, J shed 8 bases, and the junction held 8 bases outside the gene matches. The CDR3 runs to 15 residues. The CDR3 spells CASSPSSGRAYEQFF. The CDR3 coding sequence is TGCGCCAGCAGTCCATCTAGCGGGAGGGCCTATGAGCAGTTCTTC.

This clone was found a few times. The chain uses TRBV15 and TRBJ2-1; D may be TRBD2 (6 bases). V lost 8 bases and J 7 bases, leaving 21 bases between the germline ends. The CDR3 totals 15 residues. CDR1 and CDR2 from the germline V gene are LNHNV and YYDKDF (reference sequence). The CDR3 loop reads CATRGYSGLGNEQFF. CDR3 coding DNA: TGTGCCACCCGTGGCTACAGCGGGCTTGGGAATGAGCAGTTCTTC.

To note about this clone: It may be a read error: a sequence one base away is much more abundant. The same CDR3 also results from other DNA sequences found in this sample. This chain links TRBV9 with TRBJ2-3; D not resolved. Germline CDR1 SGDLS, CDR2 YYNGEE. The CDR3 contains 12 residues. The ends were cut back, 3 bases at V and 0 bases at J, with 2 bases in the middle. The CDR3 is CASSASTDTQYF. In nucleotides, the CDR3 is TGTGCCAGCAGCGCTAGCACAGATACGCAGTATTTT.

This chain joins TRBV4-1 and TRBJ1-5, with a weak D call TRBD1 (5 bases). Germline values: CDR1 MGHRA, CDR2 YSYEKL. Trimming took off 4 bases at V and 7 bases at J, with 14 bases between the two ends. The CDR3 is 14 residues long. The CDR3 DNA follows: TGCGCCAGCAGCCGATTGACCCAGGGCCAGCCCCAGCATTTT. Protein product: CASSRLTQGQPQHF.

The rearrangement uses TRBV25-1 and TRBJ2-3, with 8 bases that match TRBD2. V lost 4 bases and J lost 6; bases outside the gene matches: 6. Germline V gene lookup returns CDR1 MGHDK and CDR2 SYGVNS. The CDR3 has 14 residues. CDR3 in amino acids: CASSARLAIDTQYF. CDR3 in DNA: TGTGCCAGCAGTGCGAGACTAGCGATCGATACGCAGTATTTT.

The gene calls are TRBV9 and TRBJ1-5; D is perhaps TRBD1 (5 bases). The germline V gene has CDR1 SGDLS and CDR2 YYNGEE. V shed 4 bases and J shed 4 bases, with 15 bases lying between them. This CDR3 contains 15 residues. CDR3 amino acids: CASSPRGGENQPQHF. DNA of the CDR3: TGTGCCAGCAGCCCCCGCGGGGGTGAGAATCAGCCCCAGCATTTT.

The J gene is TRBJ2-3, the V gene TRBV7-2, with 9 bases identical to TRBD1. Germline V gene data show CDR1 as SGHTA and CDR2 as FQGNSA. The CDR3 is 16 amino acids. The V gene end was trimmed by 6 bases and the J gene end by 4 bases; junction bases not matched to a gene: 11. The CDR3 DNA is TGTGCCAGCAGGTCGCCGGGACAGGGAACTGCAGATACGCAGTATTTT. Its translation is CASRSPGQGTADTQYF.

J is TRBJ2-1 and V is TRBV7-9, with TRBD2 identical over 9 bases. The CDR3 runs 15 residues. Germline CDR1 is SEHNR and CDR2 is FQNEAQ (reference sequence). V was clipped by 5 bases and J by 5 bases; unmatched bases: 7. CDR3 nucleotides: TGTGCCAGCAGCGTAACGGGACTAGCCGACAATGAGCAGTTCTTC. It codes for CASSVTGLADNEQFF.

The genes are TRBV7-2 and TRBJ2-7; 7 positions match TRBD2. Looked up from germline, CDR1 is SGHTA and CDR2 is FQGNSA. The CDR3 sequence is 14 residues long. With 5 bases clipped from V and 2 bases from J, the junction kept 6 bases outside the gene matches. The CDR3 protein is CASSPTGLPYEQYF. Written as DNA, the CDR3 is TGTGCCAGCAGCCCTACGGGACTACCCTACGAGCAGTACTTC.

V and J are TRBV7-2 and TRBJ1-2; 9 bases match TRBD1. The germline gives CDR1 SGHTA, CDR2 FQGNSA. With V trimmed by 5 bases and J by 3 bases, 7 bases remained unmatched. The CDR3 contains 15 residues. The CDR3 DNA reads as TGTGCCAGCAGCCTACAGGGGGCTTTGGACTATGGCTACACCTTC. Amino acids: CASSLQGALDYGYTF.

A single count supports this clone. This rearrangement joins TRBV4-1 to TRBJ2-1; 9 bases are a match to TRBD2. The CDR3 has 16 amino acids. Looked up from germline, CDR1 is MGHRA and CDR2 is YSYEKL. V lost 1 base to trimming and J lost 3 bases; unmatched junction nucleotides: 4. CDR3 sequence reads: CASSQGVAGVYNEQFF. The CDR3 region has the DNA TGCGCCAGCAGCCAAGGGGTAGCGGGAGTCTACAATGAGCAGTTCTTC.

J is TRBJ1-2 and V is TRBV29-1; TRBD1 might be the D (5 bases). The CDR3 is made up of 11 amino acids. V was pared by 8 bases and J by 6 bases, with 13 bases between. CDR1 is SQVTM and CDR2 is ANQGSEA in the germline V gene. The CDR3 region is CSCRVRDGYTF. DNA of the CDR3: TGCAGCTGTCGGGTCAGGGATGGCTACACCTTC. The entire variable domain, with the rest obtained from reference TRBV29-1 and TRBJ1-2, is as follows: SAVISQKPSRDICQRGTSLTIQCQVDSQVTMMFWYRQQPGQSLTLIATANQGSEATYESGFVIDKFPISRPNLTFSTLTVSNMSPEDSSIYLCSCRVRDGYTFGSGTRLTVV.

This clone was counted between two and nine times. CDR3 loop: CASSLIIGGAYGYTF. The CDR3 nucleotides are TGCGCCAGCAGCTTGATAATAGGAGGGGCCTATGGCTACACCTTC. The V gene is TRBV5-1, the J gene TRBJ1-2; perhaps TRBD1 as D (5 bases). Germline V lookup: CDR1 SGHRS, CDR2 YFSETQ. Trimming left V 1 base short and J 4 bases short, with 14 bases between. The CDR3 has 15 residues. The entire variable domain, with the rest obtained from reference TRBV5-1 and TRBJ1-2, is as follows: KAGVTQTPRYLIKTRGQQVTLSCSPISGHRSVSWYQQTPGQGLQFLFEYFSETQRNKGNFPGRFSGRQFSNSRSEMNVSTLELGDSALYLCASSLIIGGAYGYTFGSGTRLTVV.

This clone was seen more than once but under ten times. Additional DNA sequences in this sample encode the identical CDR3. The J gene is TRBJ2-7, the V gene TRBV2, with a weak D call TRBD1 (5 bases). Trimming shortened V by 2 bases and J by 3 bases, and 5 bases separated the two germline ends. CDR1 and CDR2 (germline): SNHLY, FYNNEI. This CDR3 contains 12 residues. This CDR3 is CASSEQGYEQYF. The CDR3 DNA reads as TGTGCCAGCAGTGAACAGGGCTACGAGCAGTACTTC. Using reference TRBV2 and TRBJ2-7 for the parts outside the CDR3, the full variable domain is EPEVTQTPSHQVTQMGQEVILRCVPISNHLYFYWYRQILGQKVEFLVSFYNNEISEKSEIFDDQFSVERPDGSNFTLKIRSTKLEDSAMYFCASSEQGYEQYFGPGTRLTVT.

This clone was picked up a small number of times. This sequence joins TRBV9 and TRBJ2-1, with 7 bases that match TRBD2. The V gene's germline CDR1 is SGDLS and CDR2 YYNGEE. V dropped 0 bases and J dropped 6; count of bases not matched to a gene: 9. The CDR3 extends over 16 amino acids. In DNA, the CDR3 is TGTGCCAGCAGCGTAGCAACGGCTAGCGGTTCCAATGAGCAGTTCTTC. This sequence encodes CASSVATASGSNEQFF. Together with reference TRBV9 and TRBJ2-1, the CDR3 gives the full variable domain: DSGVTQTPKHLITATGQRVTLRCSPRSGDLSVYWYQQSLDQGLQFLIQYYNGEERAKGNILERFSAQQFPDLHSELNLSSLELGDSALYFCASSVATASGSNEQFFGPGTRLTVL.